These T cell receptor beta chains were read from a single sample in a study of a mutant IDH1 vaccine in newly diagnosed glioma. Measured with immunoSEQ multiplex PCR; TCRdb has only the in-frame clones, and not every one. The sample records about 32,000 clones, around 80% being singletons. The input for sequencing was PBMCs, taken from a glioma patient treated with radiotherapy, temozolomide or both. These receptors all stem from a man aged 30-40 years with glioma. Both conserved end residues are part of each CDR3. A D gene is named only where the DNA matches it firmly. Clone size is given for some rows only: seen once, a few or many times, or a class if the clone is expanded.

CDR3nt	CDR3aa	abundance	d_gene	v_gene	j_gene
TGTGCCAGCAGCTTAGACACGGGAGGGGAGCAGTACTTC	CASSLDTGGEQYF	NA	TRBD2	TRBV7-6	TRBJ2-7
TGCAGCGTAGCGACAGGGGAGAGTGAAAAACTGTTTTTT	CSVATGESEKLFF	NA	TRBD1	TRBV29-1	TRBJ1-4
TGTGCCAGCAGTTCACGAAATGAAAAACTGTTTTTT	CASSSRNEKLFF	NA	NA	TRBV6-6	TRBJ1-4
TGTGCCAGCAGGGACTGGCCCTACGAGCAGTACTTC	CASRDWPYEQYF	NA	NA	TRBV6-1	TRBJ2-7
TGTGCCAGCAGCCAAGAATTGGGACTGAACACTGAAGCTTTCTTT	CASSQELGLNTEAFF	few	NA	TRBV4-2	TRBJ1-1
TGTGCCAGCAGCCCACCCCTAGCGGGGGGCCGTGTAGAGCAGTTCTTC	CASSPPLAGGRVEQFF	NA	TRBD2	TRBV7-9	TRBJ2-1
TGTGCCAGCTCCAAAGGGGGATTGCTCTCCTACGAGCAGTACTTC	CASSKGGLLSYEQYF	NA	NA	TRBV28	TRBJ2-7
TGTGCCTGTCTGACAGGGAACACTGAAGCTTTCTTT	CACLTGNTEAFF	NA	NA	TRBV28	TRBJ1-1
TGTGCCAGTAGTATAGTCCGAATGAACACTGAAGCTTTCTTT	CASSIVRMNTEAFF	few	NA	TRBV19	TRBJ1-1
TGTGCCAGCAGTTTCCAGGGGGGGGATCACCAAGAGACCCAGTACTTC	CASSFQGGDHQETQYF	once	NA	TRBV6-5	TRBJ2-5
TGTGCCAGCAGTTTACAAATCCAGGACACTGAAGCTTTCTTT	CASSLQIQDTEAFF	NA	NA	TRBV28	TRBJ1-1
TGTGCCAGCAGCTTAAAAGCGGGAGGAAACAATGAGCAGTTCTTC	CASSLKAGGNNEQFF	few	TRBD2	TRBV7-7	TRBJ2-1
TGTGCCAGCAGTCTGCTAGCGGGGGACACAGATACGCAGTATTTT	CASSLLAGDTDTQYF	NA	TRBD2	TRBV6-6	TRBJ2-3
TGTGCCAGCAGCTTAGCGGGAGACTCCTACAATGAGCAGTTCTTC	CASSLAGDSYNEQFF	NA	NA	TRBV7-2	TRBJ2-1
TGTGCCTGGAGCAACGACATCCCCTCTGGAAACACCATATATTTT	CAWSNDIPSGNTIYF	NA	NA	TRBV30	TRBJ1-3
TGTGCCAGCAGCTTAGGACAGACTTTTCTCAACGAGCAGTACTTC	CASSLGQTFLNEQYF	NA	NA	TRBV13	TRBJ2-7
TGTGCCAGCAGCTTAGCACAGCTCTATGGCTACACCTTC	CASSLAQLYGYTF	NA	NA	TRBV7-9	TRBJ1-2
TGTGCCAGCCCTAATCCGTGGCGGGGGATCTTTTGGTATATTCTAGAGCAGTTCTTC	CASPNPWRGIFWYILEQFF	once	TRBD2	TRBV9	TRBJ2-1
TGTGCCAGTAGTATTGCCATATCGAATGAAAAACTGTTTTTT	CASSIAISNEKLFF	NA	NA	TRBV19	TRBJ1-4
TGCAGCGTTGAAGGGCGTGGGACAGGGGTGAACACTGAAGCTTTCTTT	CSVEGRGTGVNTEAFF	NA	TRBD1	TRBV29-1	TRBJ1-1
TGTGCCAGCAGCTTAAAAGCGGGAGGGATATACAATGAGCAGTTCTTC	CASSLKAGGIYNEQFF	NA	TRBD2	TRBV5-6	TRBJ2-1
TGTGCCAGCAGTTTAGGCTCGGGAGGGCATGAGCAGTACTTC	CASSLGSGGHEQYF	few	TRBD2	TRBV27	TRBJ2-7
TGTGCCAGCACCTCGGGACAGGGGTGGTCACCCCTCCACTTT	CASTSGQGWSPLHF	once	TRBD1	TRBV11-2	TRBJ1-6
TGTGCCAGCTCACCACCGATCGGGTATACTAGCTCTGGAAACACCATATATTTT	CASSPPIGYTSSGNTIYF	NA	NA	TRBV18	TRBJ1-3